The sample holds a few counts of the clone carrying this T cell receptor (beta chain). Antigen: not known. Addition of a universal primer site occurred through template switching, and cDNA carried unique molecular identifiers. TCRdb reanalysed the 5' RACE reads using MiXCR and keeps one entry per CDR3 protein. The table includes 200,000 to 300,000 distinct CDR3 sequences, about 7% detected once. This sample was included in a study of identical twins. Study results and caveats: Abundant beta clonotypes from cord blood had fewer insertions, unlike memory repertoires, which showed none. Potential partial confounding of zero-insertion analyses by invariant MAIT and iNKT cells was noted.

This CDR3 region has 14 residues. V lost 1 base and J 5 bases, leaving 8 bases between the germline ends. Germline V lookup: CDR1 MNHEY, CDR2 SVGAGI. These data were also filed under a second study, of yellow fever vaccine responses in identical twins. That publication notes: As reported, the vaccine T cell response of twins seemed partly convergent and partly personalized.

The sequence was collected from a woman aged 18-29 years in good health. Sequencing was performed on memory (CD45RO+) T cells sorted from blood. The chain has TRBV6-5 and TRBJ1-4; D is perhaps TRBD1 (5 bases). CDR3 in DNA: TGTGCCAGCAGTTACTGGAGGGACAATGAAAAACTGTTTTTT. It translates to CASSYWRDNEKLFF.